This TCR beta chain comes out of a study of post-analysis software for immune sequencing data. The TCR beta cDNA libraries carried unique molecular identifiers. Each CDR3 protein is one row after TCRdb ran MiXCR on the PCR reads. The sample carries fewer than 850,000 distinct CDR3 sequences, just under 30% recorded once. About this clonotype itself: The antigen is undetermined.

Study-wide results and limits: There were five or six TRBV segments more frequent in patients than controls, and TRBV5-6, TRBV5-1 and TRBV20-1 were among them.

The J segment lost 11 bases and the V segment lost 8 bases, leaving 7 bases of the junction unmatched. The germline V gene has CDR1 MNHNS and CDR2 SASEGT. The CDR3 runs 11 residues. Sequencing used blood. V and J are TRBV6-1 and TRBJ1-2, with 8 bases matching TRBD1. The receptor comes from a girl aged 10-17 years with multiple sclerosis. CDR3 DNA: TGTGCCAGCGACAGGGGCCTTGGGTACACCTTC. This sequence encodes CASDRGLGYTF.